This TCR beta chain was recorded in a study of blood T cell repertoires in COVID-19. Looking at the study overall: PBMCs, B-cell-depleted T cells, or T cells were the source of the cDNA or gDNA that made up the material.

This clone was detected a few times. The V and J ends lost 3 bases and 0 bases, in that order; junction bases with no gene match: 5. This CDR3 spans 16 amino acids. Per germline, CDR1 LNHDA and CDR2 SQIVND (reference sequence). Seattle cases were enrolled at active infection and followed longitudinally. In the source study's methods: Estimation of nucleated cell counts relied on the amplification of reference gene primers. Sequencing was performed with immunoSEQ multiplex PCR; in TCRdb, only in-frame clones are kept and a portion is missing. The D gene and trimming were derived from the DNA, and the V and J assignments and clone size from that table. Of approximately 150,000 clones in the sample, around four fifths were seen once.

This clonotype originated in an elderly woman with COVID-19, enrolled during active disease. The chain links TRBV19 to TRBJ2-3; 8 bases are shared with TRBD1. Sample: peripheral blood. This CDR3 reads CASSMRTGLSTDTQYF. CDR3 nucleotide sequence: TGTGCCAGTAGTATGCGGACAGGGCTAAGCACAGATACGCAGTATTTT.